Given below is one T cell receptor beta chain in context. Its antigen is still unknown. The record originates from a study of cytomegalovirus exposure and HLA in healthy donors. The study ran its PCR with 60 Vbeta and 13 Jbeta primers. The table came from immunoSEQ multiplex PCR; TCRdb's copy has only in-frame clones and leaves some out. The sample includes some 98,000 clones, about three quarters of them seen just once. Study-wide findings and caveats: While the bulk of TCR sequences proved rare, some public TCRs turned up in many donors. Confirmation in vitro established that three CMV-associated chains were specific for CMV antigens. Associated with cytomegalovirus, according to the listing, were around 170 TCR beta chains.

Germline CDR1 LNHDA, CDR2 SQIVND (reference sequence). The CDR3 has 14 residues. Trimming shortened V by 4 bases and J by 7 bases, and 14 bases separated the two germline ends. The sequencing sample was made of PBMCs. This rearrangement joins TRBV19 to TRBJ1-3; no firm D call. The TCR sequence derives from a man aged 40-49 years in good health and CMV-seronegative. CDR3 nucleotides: TGTGCCAGTAGTACCTCGACATTACCGAACACCATATATTTT. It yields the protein CASSTSTLPNTIYF.